A single T cell receptor (beta chain) is shown here with its context. Those enrolled in Seattle joined during active infection and were followed longitudinally afterward. This entry belongs to a study of blood T cell repertoires in COVID-19. V dropped 1 base and J dropped 2 bases, with 14 bases sitting between them. Germline assignment: CDR1 SGHVS and CDR2 FQNEAQ. The CDR3 sequence is 17 residues long. This table comes from immunoSEQ multiplex PCR, and its TCRdb copy is limited to in-frame clones, with some not included. The data hold about 220,000 clones, with 82% observed a single time. The chain combines TRBV7-8 with TRBJ2-2, with D possibly TRBD1 on 5 matching bases. Material for sequencing was peripheral blood. The sequence derives from a woman between 65 and 79 years old with COVID-19, enrolled during active disease. The CDR3 sequence is CASSLGINRRNTGELFF. In DNA, the CDR3 is TGTGCCAGCAGCTTAGGGATTAACAGGAGAAACACCGGGGAGCTGTTTTTT.